The source of this T cell receptor beta chain is a study of Graves' ophthalmopathy and Graves' hyperthyroidism. Study results and limitations: Predictions made by the model for ophthalmopathy progression reached roughly 71% sensitivity and roughly 75% specificity.

The authors amplified TCR beta CDR3 regions from RNA transcripts. In the first round, RT-PCR was carried out with HTBI primers, and a multiplex PCR formed the second round. Via MiXCR, TCRdb re-called the multiplex PCR reads, giving one row per CDR3 protein. The sample holds 200,000 to 250,000 distinct CDR3 sequences, roughly 21% seen once. In this sample, this clonotype turned up once. Its target is not known. The CDR3 spans 14 residues. V was clipped by 7 bases and J by 4 bases; unmatched bases: 10. Germline CDR1 MNHEY, CDR2 SVGEGT. The rearrangement links TRBV6-2 or TRBV6-3 to TRBJ2-7, with 7 positions matching TRBD1. This TCR was recovered from a woman aged 45-65 years with Graves' ophthalmopathy. Sequencing was performed on peripheral blood. The CDR3 protein is CASTPDRDLYEQYF. The CDR3 DNA follows: TGTGCCAGCACCCCAGACAGGGATCTTTACGAGCAGTACTTC.